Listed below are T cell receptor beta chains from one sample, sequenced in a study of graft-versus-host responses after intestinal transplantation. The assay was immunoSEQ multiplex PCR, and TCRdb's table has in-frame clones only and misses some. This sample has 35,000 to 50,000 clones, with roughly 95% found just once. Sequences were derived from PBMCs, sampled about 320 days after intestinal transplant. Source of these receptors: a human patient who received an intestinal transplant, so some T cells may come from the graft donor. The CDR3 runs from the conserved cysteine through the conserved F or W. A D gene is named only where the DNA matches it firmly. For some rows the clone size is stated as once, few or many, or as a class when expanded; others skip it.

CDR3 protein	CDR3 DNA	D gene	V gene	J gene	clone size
CASSQDQRQGTFYEQYF	TGCGCCAGCAGCCAAGATCAGAGACAGGGGACCTTCTACGAGCAGTACTTC	TRBD1	TRBV4-1	TRBJ2-7	-
CASRPLAGVKNNEQFF	TGTGCCAGCAGACCTCTAGCGGGAGTTAAGAACAATGAGCAGTTCTTC	TRBD2	TRBV28	TRBJ2-1	-
CAISEALGEQFF	TGTGCCATCAGTGAGGCCCTTGGGGAGCAGTTCTTC	-	TRBV10-3	TRBJ2-1	-
CASSGGLAGVPEQYF	TGCGCCAGCAGTGGGGGACTAGCGGGAGTACCCGAGCAGTACTTC	TRBD2	TRBV10-1	TRBJ2-7	-
CASSLVQVGVQFYEQYF	TGTGCCAGCAGCTTAGTTCAGGTGGGGGTTCAGTTCTACGAGCAGTACTTC	-	TRBV7-2	TRBJ2-7	-
CAASIYTGELFF	TGTGCCGCCTCTATATACACCGGGGAGCTGTTTTTT	-	TRBV7-9	TRBJ2-2	-
CASSLSGSVTGELFF	TGCGCCAGCAGCTTGTCGGGGAGTGTGACCGGGGAGCTGTTTTTT	-	TRBV5-1	TRBJ2-2	-
CASSADFRQRPYNEQFF	TGTGCCAGCAGTGCCGACTTCCGACAGCGGCCTTACAATGAGCAGTTCTTC	-	TRBV6-1	TRBJ2-1	-
CASSPQGRGYTF	TGTGCCAGCTCACCACAGGGTCGGGGCTACACCTTC	-	TRBV18	TRBJ1-2	-
CASSPSQNQPQHF	TGTGCCAGCAGCCCCTCGCAGAATCAGCCCCAGCATTTT	-	TRBV7-6	TRBJ1-5	-
CASSQDQGGAGSTIYF	TGCGCCAGCAGCCAAGATCAGGGAGGAGCTGGAAGCACCATATATTTT	-	TRBV4-3	TRBJ1-3	-
CASSLGPGGSLHF	TGTGCCAGCAGCTTGGGTCCTGGGGGTTCCCTCCACTTT	-	TRBV5-6	TRBJ1-6	once
CASSFLTGLAGGPGGELLF	TGTGCCAGCAGTTTCCTCACGGGACTAGCGGGAGGGCCGGGCGGGGAGCTGCTTTTT	TRBD2	TRBV27	TRBJ2-2	-
CASSPQRVINIQYF	TGTGCCAGCAGTCCACAGAGAGTTATAAACATTCAGTACTTC	-	TRBV6-5	TRBJ2-4	-
CASSRDGSALTAEQYF	TGTGCCAGTAGTCGGGACGGTTCAGCTCTTACTGCCGAGCAGTACTTC	-	TRBV19	TRBJ2-7	-
CASSVAETRAGELFF	TGTGCCAGCAGCGTAGCAGAGACTAGGGCTGGGGAGCTGTTTTTT	-	TRBV9	TRBJ2-2	-
CASSAPTGASTDTQYF	TGTGCCAGCAGCGCCCCCACGGGGGCGAGCACAGATACGCAGTATTTT	-	TRBV9	TRBJ2-3	-